Below are 4 T cell receptor beta chains sequenced from a single sample in a study of CD8+ T cells in alopecia areata. RNA, once extracted, was reverse transcribed into cDNA for use as the sequencing template. The repertoire was sequenced with immunoSEQ multiplex PCR; TCRdb's copy has only in-frame clones and lacks some. This table has hundreds of thousands of clones, around 67% appearing once. The specimen comprised CD4+ T cells sorted from blood, sampled at week 0. All receptors derive from a human donor with alopecia areata.

This sequence joins TRBV27 and TRBJ2-1; the D gene is possibly TRBD2 (7 bases). Germline V lookup: CDR1 MNHEY, CDR2 SMNVEV (reference sequence). Trimming pared 4 bases from V and 8 bases from J, leaving 9 bases between. The CDR3 runs 12 residues. As DNA, the CDR3 is TGTGCCAGCAGTTGGGGGGGGCATGAGCAGTTCTTC. The encoded protein is CASSWGGHEQFF.

J is TRBJ1-2 and V is TRBV10-3; D uncertain. Germline CDR1 is ENHRY and CDR2 is SYGVKD. The CDR3 contains 12 residues. Between the trimmed V and J ends, which lost 9 bases and 3 bases, there was a span of 11 bases. The CDR3 DNA reads TGTGCCATGTCCGCGTCAGACTATGGCTACACCTTC. Its translation is CAMSASDYGYTF.

This clone has more than one count but fewer than ten. J is TRBJ2-5 and V is TRBV6-6; D ambiguous. The CDR3 runs 13 residues. Germline CDR1 MNHNY, CDR2 SVGAGI (reference sequence). V lost 2 bases to trimming and J lost 4 bases, with 8 bases between them. This CDR3 reads CASSYGRRETQYF. In DNA form, the CDR3 reads TGTGCCAGCAGTTACGGAAGGAGAGAGACCCAGTACTTC.

This chain connects TRBV5-4 to TRBJ2-5, with TRBD2 matching 11 bases. V was pared by 4 bases and J by 2 bases, with 4 bases of the junction left unmatched. Germline-derived CDR1 and CDR2 are SGHNT and YYREEE (reference sequence). This CDR3 region has 15 residues. The CDR3 is CASSVTSGVQETQYF. The DNA for the CDR3 is TGTGCCAGCAGCGTGACTAGCGGGGTGCAAGAGACCCAGTACTTC.